This entry lists 21 T cell receptor beta chains sequenced from one sample in a study of T cell changes during pregnancy in multiple sclerosis. TCRdb keeps only in-frame clones here, not all; method: immunoSEQ multiplex PCR. The sample includes around 69,000 clones, more than 85% of them seen just once. Sequences were derived from CD8+ T cells from peripheral blood mononuclear cells, sampled before pregnancy. The receptors here all came from a female donor with multiple sclerosis, enrolled in a pregnancy study.

The chain couples TRBV29-1 to TRBJ2-7, with 11 bases fitting TRBD2. The CDR3 is 15 amino acids. Germline-derived CDR1 and CDR2 are SQVTM and ANQGSEA. The V segment lost 0 bases and the J segment 4 bases; nucleotides outside the gene matches: 5. The CDR3 region is CSVEDPTSGVYEQYF. The CDR3 DNA reads as TGCAGCGTTGAAGACCCGACTAGCGGGGTGTACGAGCAGTACTTC.

The chain joins TRBV11-2 to TRBJ1-3; D not resolved. This CDR3 contains 14 residues. Germline assignment: CDR1 SGHAT and CDR2 FQNNGV. V was clipped by 3 bases and J by 6 bases, with 12 bases between them. This CDR3 is CASSFMGDLNTIYF. The CDR3 coding sequence is TGTGCCAGCAGCTTTATGGGAGACCTAAACACCATATATTTT. The whole variable domain, filled in from reference TRBV11-2 and TRBJ1-3, reads EAGVAQSPRYKIIEKRQSVAFWCNPISGHATLYWYQQILGQGPKLLIQFQNNGVVDDSQLPKDRFSAERLKGVDSTLKIQPAKLEDSAVYLCASSFMGDLNTIYFGEGSWLTVV.

This chain uses TRBV9 with TRBJ2-7, with TRBD1 matching 7 bases. CDR1 is SGDLS, CDR2 YYNGEE, per germline. J lost 2 bases, V lost 3 bases, and 5 bases had no gene match. The CDR3 is 14 amino acids. CDR3: CASSASGTAYEQYF. The DNA of the CDR3 is TGTGCCAGCAGCGCTTCCGGGACAGCCTACGAGCAGTACTTC.

The sample holds many counts of this clone. The chain is built from TRBV7-9 and TRBJ1-1; D is perhaps TRBD1 (6 bases). Between the trimmed V and J ends, which lost 5 bases and 4 bases, there was a span of 14 bases. Germline assignment: CDR1 SEHNR and CDR2 FQNEAQ (reference sequence). This CDR3 has 14 amino acids. The CDR3 nucleotides are TGTGCCAGCAGCCCTCTACAGGGAAGCACTGAAGCTTTCTTT. Residues: CASSPLQGSTEAFF.

This chain connects TRBV6-4 to TRBJ1-2; tentative D call: TRBD1 (5 bases). The CDR3 is made up of 15 amino acids. Trimming pared 0 bases from V and 7 bases from J, leaving 15 bases between. Looked up from germline, CDR1 is MRHNA and CDR2 is SNTAGT. The CDR3 sequence is CASSDSGGGQGGYTF. The CDR3 region has the DNA TGTGCCAGCAGTGACTCGGGCGGCGGCCAGGGTGGCTACACCTTC.

This chain connects TRBV30 to TRBJ1-1, with D possibly TRBD1 on 5 matching bases. The length of the CDR3 is 16 residues. V lost 0 bases and J 5 bases, leaving 19 bases between the germline ends. From germline, CDR1 is GTSNPN and CDR2 SVGIG (reference sequence). CDR3 nucleotides: TGTGCCTGGAGTGTCCCCCTCCCACAGGATGTGACTGAAGCTTTCTTT. Its translation is CAWSVPLPQDVTEAFF. The whole variable domain, filled in from reference TRBV30 and TRBJ1-1, reads SQTIHQWPATLVQPVGSPLSLECTVEGTSNPNLYWYRQAAGRGLQLLFYSVGIGQISSEVPQNLSASRPQDRQFILSSKKLLLSDSGFYLCAWSVPLPQDVTEAFFGQGTRLTVV.

The chain couples TRBV19 to TRBJ2-1; tentative D call: TRBD1 (6 bases). Germline-derived CDR1 and CDR2 are LNHDA and SQIVND (reference sequence). This CDR3 comprises 13 residues. The CDR3 spells CAVGRGMGNEQFF. CDR3 in DNA: TGTGCAGTCGGCAGGGGCATGGGAAATGAGCAGTTCTTC.

This chain connects TRBV19 to TRBJ1-4; D gene unclear. CDR3 length: 17 amino acids. V was shortened by 4 bases and J by 0 bases, with 15 bases between the two germline ends. Per the germline V gene, CDR1 is LNHDA and CDR2 is SQIVND (reference sequence). The CDR3 spells CASSKYGLGATNEKLFF. DNA of the CDR3: TGTGCCAGTAGTAAATACGGTCTGGGAGCAACTAATGAAAAACTGTTTTTT.

V gene TRBV29-1 combines with J gene TRBJ2-2, with 12 bases aligning to TRBD1. The CDR3 covers 16 residues. V lost 7 bases and J lost 7; bases outside the gene matches: 13. The germline gives CDR1 SQVTM, CDR2 ANQGSEA. This CDR3 reads CSAKTGTGGVDGELFF. The CDR3 coding sequence is TGCAGCGCTAAAACCGGGACAGGGGGCGTTGACGGGGAGCTGTTTTTT.

CDR3 coding DNA: TGTGCCAGCAGCCGTCGTGAGGGGGGCACAGATACGCAGTATTTT. This gives the protein CASSRREGGTDTQYF. The V call is TRBV11-2, the J call TRBJ2-3, with a tentative D call TRBD1 (6 bases). CDR1 is SGHAT, CDR2 FQNNGV, per germline. The CDR3 contains 15 residues. The V end lost 5 bases, the J end lost 1 base, and 13 bases lay between the germline ends.

The chain employs TRBV2 and TRBJ2-7; perhaps TRBD1 as D (6 bases). V dropped 5 bases and J dropped 5 bases, with 7 bases sitting between them. The CDR3 is 11 amino acids. Germline V gene data show CDR1 as SNHLY and CDR2 as FYNNEI. CDR3 nucleotides: TGTGCCAGCAGTCCAGGGGACGAGCAGTACTTC. This codes for CASSPGDEQYF.

The genes are TRBV6-4 and TRBJ2-7; 11 bases line up with TRBD1. The CDR3 runs 15 residues. The junction had 1 base not matched to a gene; V was cut back by 0 bases and J by 3 bases. Germline V lookup: CDR1 MRHNA, CDR2 SNTAGT. CDR3 DNA: TGTGCCAGCAGTGACTCCGGGACAGGGGGCTACGAGCAGTACTTC. Its protein is CASSDSGTGGYEQYF.

V usage is TRBV2 and J usage is TRBJ1-5; D may be TRBD1 (6 bases). Per the germline V gene, CDR1 is SNHLY and CDR2 is FYNNEI. There are 14 residues in the CDR3. The V end was cut by 6 bases, the J end by 0 bases, with 9 bases between. The DNA of the CDR3 is TGTGCCAGCAGGCGGACAGATAGCAATCAGCCCCAGCATTTT. Amino acid sequence: CASRRTDSNQPQHF.

V gene TRBV2 combines with J gene TRBJ2-6; 9 positions match TRBD1. This CDR3 region has 17 residues. Losses at the gene ends were 3 bases for V and 4 bases for J; bases not matched to a gene: 7. Germline-derived CDR1 and CDR2 are SNHLY and FYNNEI. In nucleotides, the CDR3 is TGTGCCAGCAGTGATTGGGGACAGGGCACCGGGGCCAACGTCCTGACTTTC. Its protein is CASSDWGQGTGANVLTF.

This chain links TRBV9 with TRBJ2-3; TRBD2 aligns across 14 bases. The CDR3 is 17 amino acids. Germline trimming cut 3 bases from V and 8 bases from J; bases unmatched to any gene: 11. CDR1 is SGDLS, CDR2 YYNGEE, per germline. The CDR3 coding sequence is TGTGCCAGCAGCGGGACTAGCGGGGGGCCCGACTCTGGTACGCAGTATTTT. This translates into CASSGTSGGPDSGTQYF.

This clone was recorded only once. The chain joins TRBV7-9 to TRBJ1-1; TRBD1 matches at 8 bases. Losses at the gene ends were 2 bases for V and 4 bases for J; bases not matched to a gene: 6. Germline CDR1 reads SEHNR; CDR2 reads FQNEAQ (reference sequence). The CDR3 is made up of 15 amino acids. Here the CDR3 reads CASSLQTGVGTEAFF. The CDR3 bases are TGTGCCAGCAGCTTACAGACAGGGGTTGGCACTGAAGCTTTCTTT. The full variable domain, with the rest looked up from reference TRBV7-9 and TRBJ1-1, is DTGVSQNPRHKITKRGQNVTFRCDPISEHNRLYWYRQTLGQGPEFLTYFQNEAQLEKSRLLSDRFSAERPKGSFSTLEIQRTEQGDSAMYLCASSLQTGVGTEAFFGQGTRLTVV.

V and J are TRBV27 and TRBJ1-1; 7 bases agree with TRBD1. This CDR3 comprises 15 residues. J gave up 3 bases and V 4 bases, and 8 bases lay outside the gene matches. Germline V lookup: CDR1 MNHEY, CDR2 SMNVEV (reference sequence). The DNA for the CDR3 is TGTGCCAGCAGTTGGGGGCAGGGGGGCGACACTGAAGCTTTCTTT. Translated: CASSWGQGGDTEAFF.

A single count supports this clone. The rearrangement joins TRBV7-6 to TRBJ2-7; possible D gene TRBD2, 7 bases. Germline values: CDR1 SGHVS, CDR2 FNYEAQ. The CDR3 is made up of 19 amino acids. V was cut by 5 bases and J by 0 bases, with 26 bases left in between. CDR3 in amino acids: CASSVPAGGGGASSYEQYF. For the CDR3, the DNA is TGTGCCAGCAGCGTACCGGCCGGGGGCGGGGGAGCTAGCTCCTACGAGCAGTACTTC.

The chain is built from TRBV5-1 and TRBJ2-1; no firm D call. The germline gives CDR1 SGHRS, CDR2 YFSETQ. V was trimmed by 1 base and J by 0 bases, leaving 11 bases between them. CDR3 length: 16 amino acids. The CDR3 protein is CASSLMTESSYNEQFF. CDR3 nucleotide sequence: TGCGCCAGCAGCTTGATGACGGAGAGCTCCTACAATGAGCAGTTCTTC.

V is TRBV2 and J is TRBJ2-3, with TRBD1 identical over 10 bases. This CDR3 is built from 16 residues. With 4 bases clipped from V and 0 bases from J, the junction kept 4 bases outside the gene matches. In germline, CDR1 is SNHLY, CDR2 FYNNEI. The CDR3, as DNA: TGTGCCAGCAGTGCAGACAGGGGGCCTAGCACAGATACGCAGTATTTT. It translates to CASSADRGPSTDTQYF.

Only a few counts were recorded for this clone. V gene TRBV14 combines with J gene TRBJ1-1; D gene unclear. Trimming stripped 0 bases from V and 2 bases from J, with 13 bases between. This CDR3 comprises 16 residues. Germline CDR1 SGHDN, CDR2 FVKESK. The CDR3 DNA sequence: TGTGCCAGCAGCCAAGATCAACCGGGAGGAAACACTGAAGCTTTCTTT. This encodes CASSQDQPGGNTEAFF.